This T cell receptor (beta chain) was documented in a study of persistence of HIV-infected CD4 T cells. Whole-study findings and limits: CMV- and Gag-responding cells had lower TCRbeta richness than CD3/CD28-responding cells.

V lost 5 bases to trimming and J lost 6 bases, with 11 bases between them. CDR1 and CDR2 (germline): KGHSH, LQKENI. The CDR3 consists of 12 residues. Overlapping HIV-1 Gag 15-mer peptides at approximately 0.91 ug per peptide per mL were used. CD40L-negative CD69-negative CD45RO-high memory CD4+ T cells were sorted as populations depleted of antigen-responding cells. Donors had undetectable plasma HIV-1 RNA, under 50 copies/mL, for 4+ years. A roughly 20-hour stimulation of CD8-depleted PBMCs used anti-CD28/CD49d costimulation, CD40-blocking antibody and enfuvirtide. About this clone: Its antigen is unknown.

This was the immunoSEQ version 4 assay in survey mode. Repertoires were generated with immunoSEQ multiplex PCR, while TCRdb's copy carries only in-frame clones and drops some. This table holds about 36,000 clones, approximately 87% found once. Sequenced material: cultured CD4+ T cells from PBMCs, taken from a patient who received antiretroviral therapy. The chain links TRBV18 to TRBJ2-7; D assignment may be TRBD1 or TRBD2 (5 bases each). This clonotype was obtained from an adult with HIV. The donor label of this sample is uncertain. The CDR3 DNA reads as TGTGCCAGCTCATCGCAGGGAGCCGAGCAGTACTTC. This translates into CASSSQGAEQYF.